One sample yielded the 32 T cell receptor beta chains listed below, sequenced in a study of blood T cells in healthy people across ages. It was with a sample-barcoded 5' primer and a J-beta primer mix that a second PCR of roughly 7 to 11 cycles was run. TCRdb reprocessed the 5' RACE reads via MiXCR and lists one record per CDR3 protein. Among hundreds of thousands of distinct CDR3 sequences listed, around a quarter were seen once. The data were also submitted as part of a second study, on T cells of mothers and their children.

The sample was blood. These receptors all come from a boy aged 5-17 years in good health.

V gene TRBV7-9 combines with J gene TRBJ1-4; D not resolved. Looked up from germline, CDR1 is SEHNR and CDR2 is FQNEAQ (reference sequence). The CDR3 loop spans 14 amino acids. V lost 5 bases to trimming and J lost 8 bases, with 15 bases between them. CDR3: CASSPPQVGEKLFF. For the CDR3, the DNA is TGTGCCAGCAGCCCCCCCCAAGTAGGGGAAAAACTGTTTTTT.

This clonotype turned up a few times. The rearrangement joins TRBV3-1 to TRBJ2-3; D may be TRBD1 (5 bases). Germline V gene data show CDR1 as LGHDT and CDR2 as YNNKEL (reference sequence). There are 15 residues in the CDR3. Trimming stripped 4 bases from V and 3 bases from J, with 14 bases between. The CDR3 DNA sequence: TGTGCCAGCAGCCTCGACGGGCAGGGAACAGATACGCAGTATTTT. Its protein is CASSLDGQGTDTQYF.

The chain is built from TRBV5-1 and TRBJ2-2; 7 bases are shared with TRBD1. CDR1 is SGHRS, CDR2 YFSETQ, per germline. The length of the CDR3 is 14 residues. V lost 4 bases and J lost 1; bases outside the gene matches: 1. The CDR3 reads CASSRTGNTGELFF. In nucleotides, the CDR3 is TGCGCCAGCAGCCGGACAGGGAACACCGGGGAGCTGTTTTTT.

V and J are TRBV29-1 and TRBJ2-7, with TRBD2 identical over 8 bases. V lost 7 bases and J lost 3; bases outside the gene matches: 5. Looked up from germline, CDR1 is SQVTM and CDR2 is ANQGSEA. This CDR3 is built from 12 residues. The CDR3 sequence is CSASGGGYEQYF. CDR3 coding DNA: TGCAGCGCCAGCGGGGGAGGCTACGAGCAGTACTTC.

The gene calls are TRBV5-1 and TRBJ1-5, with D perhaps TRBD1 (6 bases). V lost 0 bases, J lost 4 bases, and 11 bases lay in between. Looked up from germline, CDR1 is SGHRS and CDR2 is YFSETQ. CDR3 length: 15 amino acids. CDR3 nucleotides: TGCGCCAGCAGCTTGGAACGGGGGCCGAATCAGCCCCAGCATTTT. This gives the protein CASSLERGPNQPQHF.

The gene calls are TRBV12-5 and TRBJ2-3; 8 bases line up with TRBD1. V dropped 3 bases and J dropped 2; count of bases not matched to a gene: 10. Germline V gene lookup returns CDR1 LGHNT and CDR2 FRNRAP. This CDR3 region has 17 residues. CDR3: CASGFSKKDRVTDTQYF. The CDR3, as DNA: TGTGCTAGTGGTTTTTCCAAAAAGGACAGGGTCACAGATACGCAGTATTTT.

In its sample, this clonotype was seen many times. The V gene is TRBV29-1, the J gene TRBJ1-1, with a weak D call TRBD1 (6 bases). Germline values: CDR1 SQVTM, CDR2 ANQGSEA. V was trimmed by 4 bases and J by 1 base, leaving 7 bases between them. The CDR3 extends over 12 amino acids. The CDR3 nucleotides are TGCAGCGTTGGGGGGCAGAACACTGAAGCTTTCTTT. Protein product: CSVGGQNTEAFF.

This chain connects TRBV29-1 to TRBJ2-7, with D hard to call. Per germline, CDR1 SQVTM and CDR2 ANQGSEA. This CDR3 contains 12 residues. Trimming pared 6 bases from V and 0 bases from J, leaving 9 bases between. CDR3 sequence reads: CSVVQSSYEQYF. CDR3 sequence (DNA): TGCAGCGTAGTACAGAGCTCCTACGAGCAGTACTTC.

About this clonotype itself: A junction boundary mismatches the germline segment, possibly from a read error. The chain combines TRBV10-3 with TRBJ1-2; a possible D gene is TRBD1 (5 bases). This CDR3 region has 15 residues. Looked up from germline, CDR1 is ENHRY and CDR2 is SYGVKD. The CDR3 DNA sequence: TGTGCCATCAGTGAATATTCCGGGACTAATTATGGCTACACCTTC. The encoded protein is CAISEYSGTNYGYTF.

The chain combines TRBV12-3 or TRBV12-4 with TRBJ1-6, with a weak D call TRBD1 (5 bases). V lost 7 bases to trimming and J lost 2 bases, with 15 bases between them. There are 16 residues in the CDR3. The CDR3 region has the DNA TGTGCCAGCACCCTCGGGAGGGGAGCCTATAATTCACCCCTCCACTTT. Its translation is CASTLGRGAYNSPLHF.

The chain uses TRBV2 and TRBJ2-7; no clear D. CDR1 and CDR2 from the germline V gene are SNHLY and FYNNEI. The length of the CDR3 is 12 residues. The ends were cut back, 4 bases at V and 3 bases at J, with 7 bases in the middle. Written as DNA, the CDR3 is TGTGCCAGCAGTGCGGAAGTCTACGAGCAGTACTTC. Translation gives CASSAEVYEQYF. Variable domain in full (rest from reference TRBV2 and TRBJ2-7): EPEVTQTPSHQVTQMGQEVILRCVPISNHLYFYWYRQILGQKVEFLVSFYNNEISEKSEIFDDQFSVERPDGSNFTLKIRSTKLEDSAMYFCASSAEVYEQYFGPGTRLTVT.

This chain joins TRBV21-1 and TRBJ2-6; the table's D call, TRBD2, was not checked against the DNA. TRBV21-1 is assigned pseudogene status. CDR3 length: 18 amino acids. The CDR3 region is CASSQGQSRGSGANVLTF. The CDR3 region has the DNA TGTGCCAGCAGCCAGGGACAGTCCCGAGGATCTGGGGCCAACGTCCTGACTTTC.

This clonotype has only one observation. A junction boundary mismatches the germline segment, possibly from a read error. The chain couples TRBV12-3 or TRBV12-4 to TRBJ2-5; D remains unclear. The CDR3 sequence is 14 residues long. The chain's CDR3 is CVSSAPTNQEAQYF. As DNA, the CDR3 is TGTGTCAGCAGCGCTCCTACGAACCAAGAGGCCCAGTACTTC.

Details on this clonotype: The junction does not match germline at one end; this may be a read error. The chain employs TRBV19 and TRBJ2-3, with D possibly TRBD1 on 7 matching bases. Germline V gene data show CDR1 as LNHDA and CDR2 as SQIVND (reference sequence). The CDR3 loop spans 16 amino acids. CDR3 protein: CASSGGTEGYTDTQYF. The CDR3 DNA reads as TGTGCCAGTAGTGGCGGGACAGAGGGGTACACAGATACGCAGTACTTT.

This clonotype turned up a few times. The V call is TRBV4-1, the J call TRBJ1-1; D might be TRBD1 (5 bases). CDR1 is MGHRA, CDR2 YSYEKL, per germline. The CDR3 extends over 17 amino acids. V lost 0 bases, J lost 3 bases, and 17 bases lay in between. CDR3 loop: CASSQDSWGETDTEAFF. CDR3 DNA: TGCGCCAGCAGCCAAGATAGTTGGGGGGAGACGGACACTGAAGCTTTCTTT.

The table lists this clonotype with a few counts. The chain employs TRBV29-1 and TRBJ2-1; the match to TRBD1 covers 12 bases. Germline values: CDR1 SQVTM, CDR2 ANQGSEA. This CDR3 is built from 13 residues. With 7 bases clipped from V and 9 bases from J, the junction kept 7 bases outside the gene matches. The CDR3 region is CSGTGTGGFEQFF. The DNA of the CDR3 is TGCAGCGGTACCGGGACAGGGGGCTTTGAGCAGTTCTTC.

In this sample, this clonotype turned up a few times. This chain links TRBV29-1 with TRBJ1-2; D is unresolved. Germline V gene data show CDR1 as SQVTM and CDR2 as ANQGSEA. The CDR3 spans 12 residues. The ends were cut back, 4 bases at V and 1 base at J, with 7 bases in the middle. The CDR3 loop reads CSVVGSNYGYTF. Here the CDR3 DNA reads TGCAGCGTTGTCGGCAGTAACTATGGCTACACCTTC.

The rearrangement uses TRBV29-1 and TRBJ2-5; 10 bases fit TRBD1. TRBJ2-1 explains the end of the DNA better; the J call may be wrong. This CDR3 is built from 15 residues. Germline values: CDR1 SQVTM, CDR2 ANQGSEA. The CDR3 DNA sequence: TGCAGCGTTGAGACAGGGGGCTCCCCCTACAATGAGCAGTTCTTC. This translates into CSVETGGSPYNEQFF.

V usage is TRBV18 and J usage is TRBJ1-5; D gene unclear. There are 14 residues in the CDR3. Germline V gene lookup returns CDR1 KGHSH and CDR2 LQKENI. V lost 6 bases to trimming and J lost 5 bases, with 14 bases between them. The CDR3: CASSVGDVHQPQHF. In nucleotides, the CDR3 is TGTGCCAGCTCCGTCGGGGATGTGCATCAGCCCCAGCATTTT.

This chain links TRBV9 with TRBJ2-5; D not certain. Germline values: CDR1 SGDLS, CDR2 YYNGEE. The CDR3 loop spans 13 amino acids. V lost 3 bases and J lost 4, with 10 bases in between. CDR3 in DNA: TGTGCCAGCAGCGGTGCTAACGCAGAGACCCAGTACTTC. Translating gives CASSGANAETQYF.

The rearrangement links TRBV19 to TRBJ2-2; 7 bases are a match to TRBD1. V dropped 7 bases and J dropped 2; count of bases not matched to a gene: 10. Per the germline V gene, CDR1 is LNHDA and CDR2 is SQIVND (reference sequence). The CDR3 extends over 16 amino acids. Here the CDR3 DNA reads TGTGCCAGTACCCATTGGGGGACAGAAAACACCGGGGAGCTGTTTTTT. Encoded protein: CASTHWGTENTGELFF. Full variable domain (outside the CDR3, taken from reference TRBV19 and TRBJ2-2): DGGITQSPKYLFRKEGQNVTLSCEQNLNHDAMYWYRQDPGQGLRLIYYSQIVNDFQKGDIAEGYSVSREKKESFPLTVTSAQKNPTAFYLCASTHWGTENTGELFFGEGSRLTVL.

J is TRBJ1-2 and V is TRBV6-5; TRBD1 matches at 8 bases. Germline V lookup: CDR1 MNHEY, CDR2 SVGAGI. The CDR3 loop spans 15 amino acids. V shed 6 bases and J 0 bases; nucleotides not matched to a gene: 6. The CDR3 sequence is CASRPGTGANYGYTF. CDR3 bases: TGTGCCAGCAGGCCCGGGACAGGCGCTAACTATGGCTACACCTTC.

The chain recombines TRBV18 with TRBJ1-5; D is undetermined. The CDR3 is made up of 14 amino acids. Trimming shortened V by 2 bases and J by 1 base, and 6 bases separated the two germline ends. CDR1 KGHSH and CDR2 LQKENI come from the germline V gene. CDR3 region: CASSPGNSNQPQHF. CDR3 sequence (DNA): TGTGCCAGCTCACCAGGGAACAGCAATCAGCCCCAGCATTTT. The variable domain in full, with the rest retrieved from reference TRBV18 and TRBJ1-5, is NAGVMQNPRHLVRRRGQEARLRCSPMKGHSHVYWYRQLPEEGLKFMVYLQKENIIDESGMPKERFSAEFPKEGPSILRIQQVVRGDSAAYFCASSPGNSNQPQHFGDGTRLSIL.

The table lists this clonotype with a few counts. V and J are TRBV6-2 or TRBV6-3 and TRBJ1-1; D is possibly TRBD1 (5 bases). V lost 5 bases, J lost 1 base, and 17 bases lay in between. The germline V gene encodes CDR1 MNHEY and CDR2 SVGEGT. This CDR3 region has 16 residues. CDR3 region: CASSLTIDSQNTEAFF. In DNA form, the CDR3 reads TGTGCCAGCAGTCTAACAATCGACAGCCAGAACACTGAAGCTTTCTTT.

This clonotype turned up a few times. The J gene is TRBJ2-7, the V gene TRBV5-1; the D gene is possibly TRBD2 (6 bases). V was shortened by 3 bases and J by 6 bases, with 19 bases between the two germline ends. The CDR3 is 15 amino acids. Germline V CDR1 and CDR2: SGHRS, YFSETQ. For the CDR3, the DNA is TGCGCCAGCAGCTGGAGCGTGGACGGGAGTGGCGAGCAGTACTTC. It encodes CASSWSVDGSGEQYF.

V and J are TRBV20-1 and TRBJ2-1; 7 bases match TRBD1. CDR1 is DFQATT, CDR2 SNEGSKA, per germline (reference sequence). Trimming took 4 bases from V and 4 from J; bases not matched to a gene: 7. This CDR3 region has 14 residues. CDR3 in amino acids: CSANRDSRYNEQFF. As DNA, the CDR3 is TGCAGTGCTAACCGGGACAGCCGATACAATGAGCAGTTCTTC.

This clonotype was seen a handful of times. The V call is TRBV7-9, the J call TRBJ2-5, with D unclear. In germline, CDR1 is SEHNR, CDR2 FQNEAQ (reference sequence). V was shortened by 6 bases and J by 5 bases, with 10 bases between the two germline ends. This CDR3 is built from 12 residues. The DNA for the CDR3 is TGTGCCAGCAGTTTCGCTCCGGAGACCCAGTACTTC. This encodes CASSFAPETQYF.

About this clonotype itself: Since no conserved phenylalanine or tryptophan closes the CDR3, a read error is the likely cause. CDR3 loop: CSVTGTLDYEQYL. In DNA form, the CDR3 reads TGCAGCGTTACCGGGACCCTCGACTACGAGCAGTACCTC. The chain is built from TRBV29-1 and TRBJ2-7; D may correspond to TRBD1 or TRBD2 (5 bases each). The CDR3 is 13 amino acids. Germline assignment: CDR1 SQVTM and CDR2 ANQGSEA. The V gene lost 5 bases and the J gene lost 3 bases, with 14 bases spanning the gap.

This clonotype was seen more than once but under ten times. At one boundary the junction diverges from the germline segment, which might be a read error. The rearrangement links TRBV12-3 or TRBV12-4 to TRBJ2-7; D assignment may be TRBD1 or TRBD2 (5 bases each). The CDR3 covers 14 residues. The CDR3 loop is CASSQSGVGDEQCF. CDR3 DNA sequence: TGTGCCAGCAGTCAGTCGGGCGTTGGGGACGAGCAGTGCTTC.

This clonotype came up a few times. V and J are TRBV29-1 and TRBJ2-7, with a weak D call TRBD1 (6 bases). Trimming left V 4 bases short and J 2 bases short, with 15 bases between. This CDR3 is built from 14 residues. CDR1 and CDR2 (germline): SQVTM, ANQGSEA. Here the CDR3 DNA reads TGCAGCGTTGGGGGGCGGCAGGGAGCCTACGAGCAGTACTTC. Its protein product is CSVGGRQGAYEQYF.

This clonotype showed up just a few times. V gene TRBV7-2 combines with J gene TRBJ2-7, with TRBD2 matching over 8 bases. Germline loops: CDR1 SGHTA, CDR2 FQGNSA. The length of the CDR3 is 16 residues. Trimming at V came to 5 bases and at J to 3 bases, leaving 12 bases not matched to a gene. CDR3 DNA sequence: TGTGCCAGCAGCAAAGGCGGGACTAGAGGGGACTACGAGCAGTACTTC. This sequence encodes CASSKGGTRGDYEQYF.

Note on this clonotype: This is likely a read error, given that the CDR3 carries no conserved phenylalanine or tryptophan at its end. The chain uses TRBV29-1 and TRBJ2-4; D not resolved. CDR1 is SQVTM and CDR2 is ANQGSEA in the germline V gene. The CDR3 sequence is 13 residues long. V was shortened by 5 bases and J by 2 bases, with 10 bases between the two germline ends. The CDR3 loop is CSVYLGTKNIQYL. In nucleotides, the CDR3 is TGCAGCGTTTACCTGGGGACCAAAAACATTCAGTACCTC.